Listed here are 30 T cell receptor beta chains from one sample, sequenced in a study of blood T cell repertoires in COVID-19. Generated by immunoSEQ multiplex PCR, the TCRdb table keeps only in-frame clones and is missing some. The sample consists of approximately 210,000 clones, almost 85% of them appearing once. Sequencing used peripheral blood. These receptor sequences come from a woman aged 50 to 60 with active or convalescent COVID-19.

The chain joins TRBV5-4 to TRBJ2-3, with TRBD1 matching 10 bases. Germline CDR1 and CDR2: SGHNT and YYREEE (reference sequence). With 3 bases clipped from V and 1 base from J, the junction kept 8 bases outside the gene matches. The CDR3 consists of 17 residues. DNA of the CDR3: TGTGCCAGCAGCTCTAAGGCGACAGGGGGCGGCACAGATACGCAGTATTTT. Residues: CASSSKATGGGTDTQYF.

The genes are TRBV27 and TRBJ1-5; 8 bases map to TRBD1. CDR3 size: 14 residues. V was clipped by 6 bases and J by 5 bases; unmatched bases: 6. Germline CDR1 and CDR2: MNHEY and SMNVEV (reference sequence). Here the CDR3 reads CASRGRQGYQPQHF. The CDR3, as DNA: TGTGCCAGCAGGGGACGACAGGGGTATCAGCCCCAGCATTTT.

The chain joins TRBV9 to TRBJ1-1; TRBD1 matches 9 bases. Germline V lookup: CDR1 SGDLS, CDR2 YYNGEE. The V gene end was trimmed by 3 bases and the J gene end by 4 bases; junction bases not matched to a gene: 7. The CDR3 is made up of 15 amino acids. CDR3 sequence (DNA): TGTGCCAGCAGCGCCCGTCCGGGACAGGGCACTGAAGCTTTCTTT. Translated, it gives CASSARPGQGTEAFF.

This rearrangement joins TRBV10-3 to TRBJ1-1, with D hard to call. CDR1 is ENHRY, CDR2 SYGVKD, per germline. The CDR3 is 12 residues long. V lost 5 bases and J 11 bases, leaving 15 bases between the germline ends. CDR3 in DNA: TGTGCCATCAGTCTCCACTTGGGAGAGGCTTTCTTT. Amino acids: CAISLHLGEAFF.

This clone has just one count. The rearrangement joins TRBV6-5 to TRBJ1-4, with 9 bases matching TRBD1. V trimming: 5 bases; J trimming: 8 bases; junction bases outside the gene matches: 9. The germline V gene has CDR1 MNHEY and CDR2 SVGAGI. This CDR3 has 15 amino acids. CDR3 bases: TGTGCCAGCAGTACCGGGACAGGGTTCATGGAAAAACTGTTTTTT. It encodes CASSTGTGFMEKLFF.

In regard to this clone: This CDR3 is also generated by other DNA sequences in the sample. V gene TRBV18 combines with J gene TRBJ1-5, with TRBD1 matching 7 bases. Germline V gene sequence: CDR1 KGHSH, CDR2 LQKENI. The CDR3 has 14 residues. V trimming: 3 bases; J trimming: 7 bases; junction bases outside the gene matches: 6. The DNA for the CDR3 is TGTGCCAGCTCACCTGGTACAGGGGACCAGCCCCAGCATTTT. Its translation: CASSPGTGDQPQHF.

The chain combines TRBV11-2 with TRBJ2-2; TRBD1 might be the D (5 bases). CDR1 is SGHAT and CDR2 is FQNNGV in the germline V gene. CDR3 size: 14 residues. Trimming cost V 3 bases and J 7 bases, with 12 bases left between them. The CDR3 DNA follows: TGTGCCAGCAGCTTCTCCAGGGCCGTCGGGGAGCTGTTTTTT. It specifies CASSFSRAVGELFF.

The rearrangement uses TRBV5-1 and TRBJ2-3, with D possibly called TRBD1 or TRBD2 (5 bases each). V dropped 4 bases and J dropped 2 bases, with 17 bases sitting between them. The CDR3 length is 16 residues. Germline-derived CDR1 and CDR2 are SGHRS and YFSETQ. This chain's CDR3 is CASSLGPGLSTDTQYF. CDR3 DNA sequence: TGCGCCAGCAGCCTGGGGCCCGGACTGTCCACAGATACGCAGTATTTT.

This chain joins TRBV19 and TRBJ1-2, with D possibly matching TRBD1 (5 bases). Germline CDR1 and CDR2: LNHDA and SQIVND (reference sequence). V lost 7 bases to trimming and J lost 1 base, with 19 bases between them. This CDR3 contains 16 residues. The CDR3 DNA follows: TGTGCCAGTAAAGTGGCAGGGATCCGTGTTAACTATGGCTACACCTTC. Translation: CASKVAGIRVNYGYTF.

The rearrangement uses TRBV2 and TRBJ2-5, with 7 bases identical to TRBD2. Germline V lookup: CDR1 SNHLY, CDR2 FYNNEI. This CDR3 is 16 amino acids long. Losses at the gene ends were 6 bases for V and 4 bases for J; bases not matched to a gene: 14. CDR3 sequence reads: CASRSHRGTNLETQYF. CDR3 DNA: TGTGCCAGCAGATCCCATCGAGGGACTAACTTAGAGACCCAGTACTTC.

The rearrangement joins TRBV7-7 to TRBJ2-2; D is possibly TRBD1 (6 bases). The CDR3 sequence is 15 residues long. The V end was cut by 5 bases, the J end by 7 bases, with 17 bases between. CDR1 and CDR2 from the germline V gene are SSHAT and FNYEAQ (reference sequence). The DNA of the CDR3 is TGTGCCAGCAGCCCCTCAACCAGGGGTATCGGGGAGCTGTTTTTT. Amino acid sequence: CASSPSTRGIGELFF.

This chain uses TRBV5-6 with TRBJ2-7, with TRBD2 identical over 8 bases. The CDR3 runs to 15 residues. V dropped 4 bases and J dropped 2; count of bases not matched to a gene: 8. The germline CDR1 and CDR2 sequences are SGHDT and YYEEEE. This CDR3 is CASSPRGSGTYEQYF. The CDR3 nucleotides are TGTGCCAGCAGCCCCCGGGGTAGCGGGACCTACGAGCAGTACTTC.

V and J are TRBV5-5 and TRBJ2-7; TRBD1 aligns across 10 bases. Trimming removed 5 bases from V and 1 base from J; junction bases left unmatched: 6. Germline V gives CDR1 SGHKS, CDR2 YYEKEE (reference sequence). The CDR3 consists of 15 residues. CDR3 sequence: CASRGDRGLSYEQYF. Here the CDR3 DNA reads TGTGCCAGCAGGGGCGACAGGGGGCTTTCCTACGAGCAGTACTTC. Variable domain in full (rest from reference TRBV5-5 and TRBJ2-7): DAGVTQSPTHLIKTRGQQVTLRCSPISGHKSVSWYQQVLGQGPQFIFQYYEKEERGRGNFPDRFSARQFPNYSSELNVNALLLGDSALYLCASRGDRGLSYEQYFGPGTRLTVT.

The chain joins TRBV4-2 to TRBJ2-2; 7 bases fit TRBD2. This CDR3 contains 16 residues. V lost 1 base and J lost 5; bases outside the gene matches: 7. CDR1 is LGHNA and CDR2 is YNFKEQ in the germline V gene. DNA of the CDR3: TGTGCCAGCAGCCAAGGTAGCGGGCCGAGAACCGGGGAGCTGTTTTTT. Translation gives CASSQGSGPRTGELFF.

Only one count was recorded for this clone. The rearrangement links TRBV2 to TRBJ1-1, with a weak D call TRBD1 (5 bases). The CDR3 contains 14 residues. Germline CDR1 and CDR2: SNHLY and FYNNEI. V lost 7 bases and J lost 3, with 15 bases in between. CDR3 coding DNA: TGTGCCAGCATAAGAAGGAGGGGTGACACTGAAGCTTTCTTT. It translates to CASIRRRGDTEAFF.

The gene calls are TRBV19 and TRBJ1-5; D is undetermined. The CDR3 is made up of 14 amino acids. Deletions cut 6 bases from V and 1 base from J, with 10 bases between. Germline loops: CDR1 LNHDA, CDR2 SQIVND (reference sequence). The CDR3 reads CASSSRQSNQPQHF. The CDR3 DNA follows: TGTGCCAGTAGCTCGCGGCAAAGCAATCAGCCCCAGCATTTT.

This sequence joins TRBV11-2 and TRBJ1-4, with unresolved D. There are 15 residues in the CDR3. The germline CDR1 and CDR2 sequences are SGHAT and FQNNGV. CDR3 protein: CASRRGRATNEKLFF. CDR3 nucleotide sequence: TGTGCTTCTAGACGAGGGAGGGCAACTAATGAAAAACTGTTTTTT.

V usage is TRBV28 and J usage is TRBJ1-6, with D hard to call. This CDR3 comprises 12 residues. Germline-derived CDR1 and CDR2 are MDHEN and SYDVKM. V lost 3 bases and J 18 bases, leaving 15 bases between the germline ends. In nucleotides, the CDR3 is TGTGCCAGCAGTTTTAATCGGGATGTATACCACTTT. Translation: CASSFNRDVYHF.

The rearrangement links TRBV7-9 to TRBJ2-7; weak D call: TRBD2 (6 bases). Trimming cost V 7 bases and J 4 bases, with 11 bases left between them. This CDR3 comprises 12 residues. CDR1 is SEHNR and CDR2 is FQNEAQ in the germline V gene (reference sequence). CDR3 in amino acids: CASNPGGYEQYF. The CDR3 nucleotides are TGTGCCAGCAACCCCGGGGGATACGAGCAGTACTTC.

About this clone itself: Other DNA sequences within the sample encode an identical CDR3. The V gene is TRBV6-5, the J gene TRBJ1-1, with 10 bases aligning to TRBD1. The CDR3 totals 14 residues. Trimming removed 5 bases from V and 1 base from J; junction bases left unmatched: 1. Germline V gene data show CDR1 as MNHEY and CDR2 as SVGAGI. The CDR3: CASSRTGGNTEAFF. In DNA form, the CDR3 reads TGTGCCAGCAGTCGGACAGGGGGGAACACTGAAGCTTTCTTT.

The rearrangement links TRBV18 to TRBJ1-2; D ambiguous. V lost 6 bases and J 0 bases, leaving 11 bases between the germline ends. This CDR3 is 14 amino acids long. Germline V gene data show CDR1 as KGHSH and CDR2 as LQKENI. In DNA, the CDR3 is TGTGCCAGCTCCTCCGGCGGTGCTAACTATGGCTACACCTTC. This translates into CASSSGGANYGYTF.

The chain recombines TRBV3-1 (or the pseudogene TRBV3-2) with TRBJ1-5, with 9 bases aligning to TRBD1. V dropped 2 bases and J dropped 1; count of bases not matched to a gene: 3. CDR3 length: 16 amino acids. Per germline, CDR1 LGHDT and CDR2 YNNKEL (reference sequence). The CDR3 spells CASSQRTGGSNQPQHF. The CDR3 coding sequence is TGTGCCAGCAGCCAACGAACAGGGGGCAGCAATCAGCCCCAGCATTTT.

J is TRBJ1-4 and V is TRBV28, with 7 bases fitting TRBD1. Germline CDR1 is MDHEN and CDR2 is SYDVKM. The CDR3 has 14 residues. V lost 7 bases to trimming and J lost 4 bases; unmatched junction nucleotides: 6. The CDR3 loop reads CASKGTADNEKLFF. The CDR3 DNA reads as TGTGCCAGCAAGGGGACAGCCGATAATGAAAAACTGTTTTTT.

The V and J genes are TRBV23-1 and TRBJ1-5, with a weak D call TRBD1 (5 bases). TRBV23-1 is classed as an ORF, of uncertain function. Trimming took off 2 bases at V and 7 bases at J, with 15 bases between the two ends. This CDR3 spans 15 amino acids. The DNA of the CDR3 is TGCGCCAGCAGTCAACTAGTCGGACAAGGACAGCCCCAGCATTTT. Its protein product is CASSQLVGQGQPQHF.

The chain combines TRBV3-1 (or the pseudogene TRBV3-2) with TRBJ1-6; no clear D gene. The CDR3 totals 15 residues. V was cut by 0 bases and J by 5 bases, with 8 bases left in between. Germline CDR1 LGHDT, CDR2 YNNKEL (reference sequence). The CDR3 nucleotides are TGTGCCAGCAGCCAAGAACGGCAGGATAATTCACCCCTCCACTTT. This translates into CASSQERQDNSPLHF.

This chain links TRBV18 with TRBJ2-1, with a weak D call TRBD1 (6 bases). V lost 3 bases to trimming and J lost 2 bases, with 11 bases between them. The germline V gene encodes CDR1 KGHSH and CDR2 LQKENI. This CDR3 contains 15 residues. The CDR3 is CASSPPPGAYNEQFF. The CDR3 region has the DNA TGTGCCAGCTCACCTCCCCCAGGGGCCTACAATGAGCAGTTCTTC.

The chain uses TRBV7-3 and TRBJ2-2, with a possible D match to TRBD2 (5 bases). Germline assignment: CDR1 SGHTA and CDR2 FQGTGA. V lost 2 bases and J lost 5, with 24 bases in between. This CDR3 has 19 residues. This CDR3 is CASSLLGSVSPIGTGELFF. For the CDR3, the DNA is TGTGCCAGCAGCTTACTGGGTAGCGTCAGTCCAATTGGGACCGGGGAGCTGTTTTTT. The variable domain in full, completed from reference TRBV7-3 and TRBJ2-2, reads GAGVSQTPSNKVTEKGKYVELRCDPISGHTALYWYRQSLGQGPEFLIYFQGTGAADDSGLPNDRFFAVRPEGSVSTLKIQRTERGDSAVYLCASSLLGSVSPIGTGELFFGEGSRLTVL.

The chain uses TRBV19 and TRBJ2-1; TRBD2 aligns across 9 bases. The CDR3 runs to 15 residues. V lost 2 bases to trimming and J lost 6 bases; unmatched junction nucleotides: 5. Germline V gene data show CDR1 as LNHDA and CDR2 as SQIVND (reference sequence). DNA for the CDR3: TGTGCCAGTAGTATATTTCTAGCGGGAACCAATGAGCAGTTCTTC. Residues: CASSIFLAGTNEQFF.

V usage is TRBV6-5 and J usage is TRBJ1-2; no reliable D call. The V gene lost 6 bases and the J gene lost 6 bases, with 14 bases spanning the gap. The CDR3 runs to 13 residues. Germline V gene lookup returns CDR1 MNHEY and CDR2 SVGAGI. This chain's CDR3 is CASRRAGSHGYTF. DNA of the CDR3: TGTGCCAGCAGGAGGGCGGGCAGCCATGGCTACACCTTC.

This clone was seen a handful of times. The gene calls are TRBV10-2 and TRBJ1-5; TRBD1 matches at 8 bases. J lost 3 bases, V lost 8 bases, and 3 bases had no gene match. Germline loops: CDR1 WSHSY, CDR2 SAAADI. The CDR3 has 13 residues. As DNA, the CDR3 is TGCGCCAGCCGACAGGGGCCCAATCAGCCCCAGCATTTT. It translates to CASRQGPNQPQHF.